Listed here are 18 T cell receptor beta chains from one sample, sequenced in a study of a mutant IDH1 vaccine in newly diagnosed glioma. Time point described: week 23, last vaccination. Vaccine doses each comprised 300 ug of mutant IDH1 20-mer peptide, with topical imiquimod. Libraries were prepared by immunoSEQ multiplex PCR; TCRdb keeps only in-frame clonotypes and omits some of them. The sample has around 41,000 clones, about 79% seen once. Their antigen targets remain unknown. Material: PBMCs, obtained from a glioma patient whose treatment included an IDH1 peptide vaccine. All receptors derive from a woman aged 40 to 50 with glioma. Some clones in this sample may be carry-over from other donors' samples.

The chain is built from TRBV5-1 and TRBJ2-7; D might be TRBD1 (6 bases). Germline V gene data show CDR1 as SGHRS and CDR2 as YFSETQ. Trimming stripped 3 bases from V and 7 bases from J, with 11 bases between. This CDR3 contains 12 residues. For the CDR3, the DNA is TGCGCCAGCAGCTCCACAGGGTGGGAGCAGTACTTC. This encodes CASSSTGWEQYF.

The V call is TRBV15, the J call TRBJ1-1; D is uncertain. Germline values: CDR1 LNHNV, CDR2 YYDKDF (reference sequence). V gave up 2 bases and J gave up 0 bases, with 4 bases separating them. This CDR3 spans 13 amino acids. CDR3 region: CATSRNMNTEAFF. CDR3 nucleotides: TGTGCCACCAGCAGAAACATGAACACTGAAGCTTTCTTT.

This clone came up a few times. This chain joins TRBV29-1 and TRBJ1-2, with TRBD1 matching 8 bases. Trimming took 1 base from V and 8 from J; bases not matched to a gene: 12. Germline V gene lookup returns CDR1 SQVTM and CDR2 ANQGSEA. The CDR3 runs 15 residues. CDR3 DNA sequence: TGCAGCGTTGAAGGCCTAGGACAGGGATTCGCGGGCTACACCTTC. Its translation: CSVEGLGQGFAGYTF.

The V and J genes are TRBV29-1 and TRBJ2-3; 7 positions match TRBD1. The junction had 8 bases not matched to a gene; V was cut back by 8 bases and J by 3 bases. This CDR3 comprises 13 residues. Germline CDR1 reads SQVTM; CDR2 reads ANQGSEA. The CDR3 here is CSSTGVNTDTQYF. The CDR3 bases are TGCAGCTCTACAGGGGTTAATACAGATACGCAGTATTTT.

The rearrangement uses TRBV4-3 and TRBJ1-4; 8 nucleotides match TRBD1. V was clipped by 4 bases and J by 8 bases; unmatched bases: 12. CDR3 size: 16 residues. Germline assignment: CDR1 LGHNA and CDR2 YSLEER. The CDR3 nucleotides read TGCGCCAGCAGCCCCCAGGGGGCAAGTCCAAGCGAAAAACTGTTTTTT. Translated: CASSPQGASPSEKLFF.

V gene TRBV4-1 combines with J gene TRBJ1-2, with a weak D call TRBD1 (5 bases). Germline V gene lookup returns CDR1 MGHRA and CDR2 YSYEKL. The germline V and J ends were trimmed by 5 bases and 4 bases, with 14 bases remaining between them. The CDR3 runs 14 residues. CDR3 in DNA: TGCGCCAGCAGCTCCCCCGGGGGAGTCTATGGCTACACCTTC. It translates to CASSSPGGVYGYTF.

V gene TRBV30 combines with J gene TRBJ1-5, with D tentatively TRBD1 (6 bases). The CDR3 runs 12 residues. Between the trimmed V and J ends, which lost 2 bases and 6 bases, there was a span of 8 bases. Looked up from germline, CDR1 is GTSNPN and CDR2 is SVGIG (reference sequence). Written as DNA, the CDR3 is TGTGCCTGGAGTTTACAGGGTCAGCCCCAGCATTTT. Amino acid sequence: CAWSLQGQPQHF.

V is TRBV29-1 and J is TRBJ2-1, with D perhaps matching TRBD2 (6 bases). Germline assignment: CDR1 SQVTM and CDR2 ANQGSEA. The CDR3 spans 14 residues. Trimming took off 5 bases at V and 2 bases at J, with 13 bases between the two ends. The CDR3: CSVSVGGTYNEQFF. Here the CDR3 DNA reads TGCAGCGTTTCTGTGGGAGGAACCTACAATGAGCAGTTCTTC.

This clone was found a few times. The V gene is TRBV20-1, the J gene TRBJ1-5; no firm D call. The germline V and J ends were trimmed by 7 bases and 5 bases, with 6 bases remaining between them. CDR1 and CDR2 from the germline V gene are DFQATT and SNEGSKA (reference sequence). The CDR3 loop spans 10 amino acids. Written as DNA, the CDR3 is TGCAGTGTAAAGCATCAGCCCCAGCATTTT. Protein sequence: CSVKHQPQHF.

V and J are TRBV6-5 and TRBJ1-4; possibly TRBD1 for D (5 bases). Germline CDR1 is MNHEY and CDR2 is SVGAGI. Trimming shortened V by 6 bases and J by 9 bases, and 17 bases separated the two germline ends. This CDR3 comprises 14 residues. The CDR3 loop reads CASSQLAGGKKLFF. Here the CDR3 DNA reads TGTGCCAGCAGCCAGCTCGCGGGGGGTAAAAAACTGTTTTTT.

The chain recombines TRBV28 with TRBJ1-4, with 9 bases that match TRBD1. Looked up from germline, CDR1 is MDHEN and CDR2 is SYDVKM. V shed 6 bases, J shed 7 bases, and the junction held 6 bases outside the gene matches. The length of the CDR3 is 14 residues. Here the CDR3 reads CASRPGTGFEKLFF. The CDR3 DNA reads as TGTGCCAGCAGACCCGGGACAGGGTTTGAAAAACTGTTTTTT.

This clone was picked up one time. The chain has TRBV2 and TRBJ2-7; the match to TRBD1 covers 7 bases. V was pared by 7 bases and J by 4 bases, with 4 bases of the junction left unmatched. Per the germline V gene, CDR1 is SNHLY and CDR2 is FYNNEI. This CDR3 has 12 amino acids. The CDR3 is CASKRDSYEQYF. CDR3 sequence (DNA): TGTGCCAGCAAACGGGACAGTTACGAGCAGTACTTC.

The chain links TRBV5-1 to TRBJ1-2; 10 bases agree with TRBD1. V dropped 4 bases and J dropped 5; count of bases not matched to a gene: 11. CDR1 is SGHRS, CDR2 YFSETQ, per germline. This CDR3 is built from 16 residues. CDR3 residues: CASSPDLEGQGYGYTF. DNA for the CDR3: TGCGCCAGCAGCCCGGATCTGGAGGGACAGGGGTATGGCTACACCTTC.

J is TRBJ1-2 and V is TRBV7-2; D remains ambiguous. The V end was cut by 2 bases, the J end by 10 bases, with 2 bases between. CDR1 and CDR2 from the germline V gene are SGHTA and FQGNSA. The CDR3 length is 9 residues. For the CDR3, the DNA is TGTGCCAGCAGCTTACCCTACACCTTC. It translates to CASSLPYTF.

This chain links TRBV7-2 with TRBJ2-7; D remains ambiguous. This CDR3 has 14 amino acids. Germline loops: CDR1 SGHTA, CDR2 FQGNSA. V was cut by 5 bases and J by 6 bases, with 17 bases left in between. CDR3 protein: CASSQGAGWVEQYF. CDR3 DNA sequence: TGTGCCAGCAGCCAAGGTGCCGGATGGGTCGAGCAGTACTTC.

The chain is built from TRBV15 and TRBJ2-7; 9 bases fit TRBD2. V lost 1 base to trimming and J lost 1 base; unmatched junction nucleotides: 5. This CDR3 region has 16 residues. CDR1 LNHNV and CDR2 YYDKDF come from the germline V gene (reference sequence). Here the CDR3 reads CATSRVDSGGSYEQYF. CDR3 DNA sequence: TGTGCCACCAGCAGAGTTGATAGCGGGGGATCCTACGAGCAGTACTTC.

CDR3 loop: CAWSIPTVEAFF. The CDR3, as DNA: TGTGCCTGGAGTATCCCAACGGTGGAGGCTTTCTTT. This sequence joins TRBV30 and TRBJ1-1; D ambiguous. V dropped 2 bases and J dropped 11 bases, with 15 bases sitting between them. Germline CDR1 GTSNPN, CDR2 SVGIG (reference sequence). CDR3 size: 12 residues.

The chain joins TRBV2 to TRBJ2-7; the D call may be TRBD1 or TRBD2 (5 bases each). This CDR3 comprises 12 residues. Germline CDR1 reads SNHLY; CDR2 reads FYNNEI. V lost 8 bases to trimming and J lost 2 bases, with 10 bases between them. The DNA of the CDR3 is TGTGCCAGCGGTCGAGGGGCCTACGAGCAGTACTTC. Translating gives CASGRGAYEQYF.